These 17 T cell receptor beta chains came from one sample sequenced in a study of T cells in Graves' hyperthyroidism and ophthalmopathy. The source material, RNA transcripts, was used to amplify TCR beta CDR3 regions. Initially, a first-round RT-PCR of the TCR CDR3 employed the HTBI primer set. TCRdb called the multiplex PCR reads again in MiXCR, with one record for every CDR3 protein. Among 370,000 or so distinct CDR3 sequences, 15% to 18% were seen once, and the ten largest hold 28%. The specimen sequenced was blood. The receptors derive from a woman between 18 and 29 years old with Graves' hyperthyroidism that later progressed to Graves' ophthalmopathy.

This clonotype was picked up many times. The chain joins TRBV12-3 or TRBV12-4 to TRBJ2-5, with 9 bases fitting TRBD2. The length of the CDR3 is 13 residues. With 3 bases clipped from V and 7 bases from J, the junction kept 3 bases outside the gene matches. DNA of the CDR3: TGTGCCAGCAGTTTGACTAGCGGTGTGACCCAGTACTTC. Amino acids: CASSLTSGVTQYF.

V gene TRBV18 combines with J gene TRBJ2-7, with D possibly TRBD2 on 5 matching bases. The CDR3 has 15 residues. V lost 2 bases to trimming and J lost 5 bases, with 16 bases between them. CDR1 and CDR2 (germline): KGHSH, LQKENI. CDR3 amino acids: CASSPSPSGPHEQYF. CDR3 DNA: TGTGCCAGCTCACCAAGTCCGAGCGGTCCCCACGAGCAGTACTTC.

This clonotype showed up just a few times. V gene TRBV14 combines with J gene TRBJ2-7, with D possibly being TRBD2 (5 bases). V was cut by 1 base and J by 6 bases, with 10 bases left in between. The germline gives CDR1 SGHDN, CDR2 FVKESK. The CDR3 loop spans 13 amino acids. Here the CDR3 reads CASSQGGRREQYF. In DNA form, the CDR3 reads TGTGCCAGCAGCCAAGGAGGGCGACGCGAGCAGTACTTC. Based on the CDR3 plus reference TRBV14 and TRBJ2-7, the full variable domain is EAGVTQFPSHSVIEKGQTVTLRCDPISGHDNLYWYRRVMGKEIKFLLHFVKESKQDESGMPNNRFLAERTGGTYSTLKVQPAELEDSGVYFCASSQGGRREQYFGPGTRLTVT.

Only a few counts were recorded for this clonotype. The genes are TRBV27 and TRBJ1-1; D ambiguous. This CDR3 has 12 amino acids. V was pared by 2 bases and J by 6 bases, with 7 bases between. Germline V lookup: CDR1 MNHEY, CDR2 SMNVEV (reference sequence). The CDR3 sequence is CASSLPGAEAFF. The CDR3 DNA follows: TGTGCCAGCAGTTTACCTGGGGCTGAAGCTTTCTTT.

The V and J genes are TRBV5-1 and TRBJ2-1; D possibly corresponds to TRBD2 (7 bases). Per germline, CDR1 SGHRS and CDR2 YFSETQ. The V and J ends lost 1 base and 2 bases respectively, with 13 bases between them. The CDR3 sequence is 16 residues long. The CDR3 DNA reads as TGCGCCAGCAGCTTGCCCCCCGGGGGGCCCTACAATGAGCAGTTCTTC. Protein sequence: CASSLPPGGPYNEQFF.

In its sample, this clonotype was seen many times. This sequence joins TRBV28 and TRBJ2-7; no clear D. The CDR3 contains 15 residues. CDR1 MDHEN and CDR2 SYDVKM come from the germline V gene. Trimming shortened V by 1 base and J by 6 bases, and 16 bases separated the two germline ends. The DNA of the CDR3 is TGTGCCAGCAGTTTATACGGATCCCGGGTGGGCGAGCAGTACTTC. This gives the protein CASSLYGSRVGEQYF.

The chain recombines TRBV7-2 with TRBJ2-7; D remains ambiguous. Germline V CDR1 and CDR2: SGHTA, FQGNSA. The CDR3 is 15 amino acids. Trimming took 4 bases from V and 0 from J, leaving 13 bases between them. The CDR3 DNA follows: TGTGCCAGCAGCTCCCCCGAGGAAGGCTCCTACGAGCAGTACTTC. This gives the protein CASSSPEEGSYEQYF.

This clonotype was counted a few times. V usage is TRBV20-1 and J usage is TRBJ2-7; 12 bases agree with TRBD2. The CDR3 is 13 amino acids. V was clipped by 5 bases and J by 7 bases; unmatched bases: 6. Germline CDR1 is DFQATT and CDR2 is SNEGSKA (reference sequence). The CDR3 loop reads CSAPLAGGKEQYF. Here the CDR3 DNA reads TGCAGTGCTCCGCTAGCGGGAGGGAAGGAGCAGTACTTC.

This sequence joins TRBV14 and TRBJ2-5, with D hard to call. The germline V gene has CDR1 SGHDN and CDR2 FVKESK. The ends were cut back, 0 bases at V and 5 bases at J, with 13 bases in the middle. This CDR3 is 15 amino acids long. The CDR3 spells CASSQDKASGETQYF. CDR3 bases: TGTGCCAGCAGCCAAGATAAGGCCTCCGGGGAGACCCAGTACTTC.

The rearrangement uses TRBV20-1 and TRBJ1-6; no clear D. This CDR3 has 18 amino acids. CDR1 and CDR2 (germline): DFQATT, SNEGSKA (reference sequence). V was trimmed by 0 bases and J by 0 bases, leaving 15 bases between them. The CDR3: CSARDKESGLSYNSPLHF. CDR3 sequence (DNA): TGCAGTGCTAGAGACAAAGAGAGTGGTCTCTCCTATAATTCACCCCTCCACTTT.

This clonotype was seen at least ten times. The chain joins TRBV9 to TRBJ2-1; D tentatively fits TRBD1 or TRBD2 (6 bases each). CDR3 length: 17 residues. V was shortened by 6 bases and J by 0 bases, with 19 bases between the two germline ends. CDR1 and CDR2 from the germline V gene are SGDLS and YYNGEE. The CDR3 bases are TGTGCCAGCACCAAAGAGGGGGGAGGTAGCTCCTACAATGAGCAGTTCTTC. Its protein is CASTKEGGGSSYNEQFF.

The chain recombines TRBV9 with TRBJ2-1; 11 bases map to TRBD2. Germline-derived CDR1 and CDR2 are SGDLS and YYNGEE. The V gene end was trimmed by 3 bases and the J gene end by 4 bases; junction bases not matched to a gene: 3. The CDR3 extends over 15 amino acids. CDR3 protein: CASSETSGTYNEQFF. CDR3 bases: TGTGCCAGCAGCGAGACTAGCGGGACTTACAATGAGCAGTTCTTC.

As concerns this clonotype: A read error may explain this, as a much larger clone is one base away. This chain connects TRBV20-1 to TRBJ1-1; D uncertain. The germline V gene has CDR1 DFQATT and CDR2 SNEGSKA (reference sequence). The CDR3 is made up of 15 amino acids. The CDR3, as DNA: TGCGGTGCTAGATCCGTCACAGTGTGGAACACTGAAGCTTTCTTT. This sequence encodes CGARSVTVWNTEAFF.

This clonotype appeared many times. The CDR3 DNA is TGTGCCAGCAGTGTGACAAGCCGGGACACCATATATTTT. Its translation is CASSVTSRDTIYF. This chain links TRBV6-1 with TRBJ1-3; D is unresolved. V lost 4 bases to trimming and J lost 8 bases, with 12 bases between them. CDR1 is MNHNS and CDR2 is SASEGT in the germline V gene. CDR3 length: 13 amino acids.

J is TRBJ2-5 and V is TRBV7-2; D possibly corresponds to TRBD2 (6 bases). The V gene's germline CDR1 is SGHTA and CDR2 FQGNSA. Trimming removed 1 base at V and 5 bases at J, with 14 bases between. The CDR3 totals 15 residues. CDR3 region: CASSLETGAVETQYF. CDR3 DNA: TGTGCCAGCAGCTTAGAGACGGGAGCAGTTGAGACCCAGTACTTC.

This clonotype came up many times. The gene calls are TRBV12-3 or TRBV12-4 and TRBJ1-2; no definite D call. The CDR3 sequence is 14 residues long. The germline V and J ends were trimmed by 0 bases and 4 bases, with 9 bases remaining between them. CDR3 sequence reads: CASSLAPVPYGYTF. The CDR3, as DNA: TGTGCCAGCAGTTTAGCCCCGGTGCCCTATGGCTACACCTTC.

This chain connects TRBV9 to TRBJ2-5; D may be TRBD2 (5 bases). The germline CDR1 and CDR2 sequences are SGDLS and YYNGEE. The V and J ends lost 3 bases and 5 bases respectively, with 14 bases between them. The CDR3 runs to 14 residues. The CDR3 DNA reads as TGTGCCAGCAGCGGATTTCGTGGGAGCGAGACCCAGTACTTC. It codes for CASSGFRGSETQYF.